This TCR beta chain was obtained from a study of T cells in Graves' hyperthyroidism and ophthalmopathy (dated by TCRdb to between 2018 and 2021). Describing the broader study: Peripheral blood samples were taken at the time of initial diagnosis, prior to any treatment. A discovery cohort of about 95 patients, fewer than 50 with Graves' ophthalmopathy and under 60 with stable Graves' hyperthyroidism, was used to find distinguishing TCR V-J signatures. Prospective prediction of ophthalmopathy was tested in an independent validation cohort of approximately 19 hyperthyroidism patients and approximately 17 patients who later progressed to ophthalmopathy. For training and testing, the 100 or so patients in the discovery cohort were randomly divided in a 7:3 ratio. Thyroid tissue and blood T-cell repertoires from several Graves' hyperthyroidism patients were also compared in the study. After sampling, hyperthyroidism patients received methimazole starting at 30 mg daily, and ophthalmopathy patients received high-dose intravenous methylprednisolone. The paper describes TCR Vbeta CDR3 sequencing of 140 or so peripheral blood samples, made up of about 41 ophthalmopathy patients, around 78 hyperthyroidism patients and roughly 17 progressor patients. Results the study describes overall, beyond this receptor: Sample size was not statistically predetermined, and blinding of investigators to group allocation was not performed. In validation, the model predicted progression to ophthalmopathy with around 71% sensitivity and 72% to 85% specificity, a median of around 6.6 months before onset. Most expanded thyroid clonotypes (frequency above 0.001) were also detected in blood, suggesting blood repertoires may reflect thyroid immune responses. A model built on a 13 V-J signature distinguished ophthalmopathy from stable hyperthyroidism, reaching 87.88% sensitivity and 81.08% specificity in cross-validation and 80%/75% in testing.

TCR beta CDR3 regions were amplified from RNA transcripts. A first-round RT-PCR of the TCR CDR3 used the HTBI primer set with the Qiagen OneStep RT-PCR kit. Libraries were constructed in a second round of multiplex PCR, after which size selection and purification were performed. Paired-end sequencing of the libraries was performed with 100 bp reads on an Illumina HiSeq2000. The study's processing was this. SOAPnuke was used to process the raw data, with reads discarded if the reads contained adapters or uncalled bases, had a mean Phred below 15, or lacked an exact constant-primer or identifier match. High-quality paired reads were merged with COPE v1.2.5, and unique nucleotide sequences were defined as clonotypes. MiTCR v1.1 was used to align the clonotypes against IMGT TRBV, TRBD and TRBJ reference segments. Analysis was restricted to V-J combinations with a frequency above 0.0001, which covered 98% to 99.2% of repertoires. The TCS score was defined as F50 (clonal expansion) divided by E x V (chaos), with BLOSUM62-based TCRdist calculated between CDR3 peptides within each V-J. Welch's t-statistics and random forest reduced around 550 V-J features to some 14, which were used in a naive Bayes classifier (R e1071). TCRdb reprocessed the public reads (quality trimming at Q25 with fastp, clone calling with MiXCR) and kept in-frame beta chains. CDR3 protein sequences are deduplicated, and each keeps its most common genes and DNA. The V and J calls come from TCRdb's annotation, not from the publication. This sample is represented by over 300,000 distinct CDR3 sequences; roughly 13% of them were singletons. The ten most abundant clones make up 34% of the sample.

On this clonotype itself: Which antigen it targets is not known. No base qualities exist here, and no much larger clone lies one base off it.

In the germline V gene (reference sequence), CDR1 corresponds to GTSNPN and CDR2 to SVGIG. V and J are trimmed by 8 bases and 2 bases, and the gene matches miss 5 bases of the junction. The CDR3 has 15 amino acids, counting the end cysteine and phenylalanine. Only the CDR3 part of the read is kept: 45 bases, read in frame from the first base. Ophthalmopathy patients had moderately to severely active disease, Clinical Activity Score of at least 3, NOSPECS grade of at least 4, and duration under 3 months. Exclusion was applied to patients with uncontrolled infections, other autoimmune diseases, pregnancy or lactation. Clinical symptoms, serum thyroxine and TRAb, thyroid ultrasound, and orbital computed tomography formed the basis for the diagnoses. PBMCs were separated from 7.5 to 10 ml of fresh peripheral blood using Ficoll-Paque density gradient centrifugation. Trizol reagent was used to extract total RNA, and RNA quality was then checked on an Agilent 2100 Bioanalyzer.

The sequencing sample was made of blood. This TCR derives from a woman in her thirties or forties with Graves' ophthalmopathy. The sequence is built from TRBV30 and TRBJ2-2; a stretch of 13 junction bases matches TRBD2. The CDR3 sequence is CAGGTSGTNTGELFF. The nucleotide sequence reads TGTGCCGGGGGGACTAGCGGGACTAACACCGGGGAGCTGTTTTTT.